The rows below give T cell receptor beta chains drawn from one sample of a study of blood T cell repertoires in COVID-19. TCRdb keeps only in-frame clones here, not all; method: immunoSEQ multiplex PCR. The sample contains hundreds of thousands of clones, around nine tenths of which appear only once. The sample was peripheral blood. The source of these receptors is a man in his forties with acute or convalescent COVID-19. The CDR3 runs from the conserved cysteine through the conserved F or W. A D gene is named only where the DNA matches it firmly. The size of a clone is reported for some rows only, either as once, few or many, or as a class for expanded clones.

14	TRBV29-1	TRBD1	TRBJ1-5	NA	TGCAGCGTCCGCACAGGGGGCAACAATCAGCCCCAGCATTTT	CSVRTGGNNQPQHF
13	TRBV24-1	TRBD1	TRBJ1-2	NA	TGTGCCACCAGTGATCAGGGGGGCTATGGCTACACCTTC	CATSDQGGYGYTF
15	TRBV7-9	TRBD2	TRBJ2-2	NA	TGTGCCAGCAGGCCCCGCGGGGGGAACACCGGGGAGCTGTTTTTT	CASRPRGGNTGELFF
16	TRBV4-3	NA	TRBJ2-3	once	TGCGCCAGCAGCCAAGCGTGGCAGGGAAGGTCAGATACGCAGTATTTT	CASSQAWQGRSDTQYF
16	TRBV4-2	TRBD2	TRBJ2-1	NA	TGTGCCAGCAGCGCCGGGAAGGGACTAGCCATCAATGAGCAGTTCTTC	CASSAGKGLAINEQFF
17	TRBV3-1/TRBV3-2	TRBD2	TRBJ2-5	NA	TGTGCCAGCAGCCAAGAGGGGACTAGCGGGTGGGTCGAGACCCAGTACTTC	CASSQEGTSGWVETQYF
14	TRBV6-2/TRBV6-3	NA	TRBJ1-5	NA	TGTGCCAGCAGTTACACAGGGCGCAATCAGCCCCAGCATTTT	CASSYTGRNQPQHF
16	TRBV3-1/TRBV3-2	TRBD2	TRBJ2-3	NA	TGTGCCAGCAGCCAATTAGCTAGCGGGGGTACAGATACGCAGTATTTT	CASSQLASGGTDTQYF
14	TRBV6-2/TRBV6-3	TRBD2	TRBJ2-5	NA	TGTGCCAGCAGTTATGCGGGGGTCCAAGAGACCCAGTACTTC	CASSYAGVQETQYF
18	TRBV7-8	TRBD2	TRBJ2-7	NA	TGTGCCAGCAGCTCCCCCTACCCGACTAGCGGGGGGGGAAACGAGCAGTACTTC	CASSSPYPTSGGGNEQYF
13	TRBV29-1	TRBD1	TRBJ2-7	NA	TGCAGCGGGACAGGTCCGGAGCCCTACGAGCAGTACTTC	CSGTGPEPYEQYF
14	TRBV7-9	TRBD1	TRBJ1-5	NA	TGTGCCACAACGAGCAGGGGGGCCAATCAGCCCCAGCATTTT	CATTSRGANQPQHF
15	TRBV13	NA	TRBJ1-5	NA	TGTGCCAGCAGCCAGGGGACGGACGGAAGACAGCCCCAGCATTTT	CASSQGTDGRQPQHF
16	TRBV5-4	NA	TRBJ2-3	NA	TGTGCCAGCAGCTTGGCCGGGTCAGGGGCCACAGATACGCAGTATTTT	CASSLAGSGATDTQYF
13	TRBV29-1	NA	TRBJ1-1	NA	TGCAGCGGTGTGGGGGGGGCGAACACTGAAGCTTTCTTT	CSGVGGANTEAFF
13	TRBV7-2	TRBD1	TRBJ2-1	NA	TGTGCCAGCAGCTCCCCCCCAGACAGGGAACAGTTCTTC	CASSSPPDREQFF
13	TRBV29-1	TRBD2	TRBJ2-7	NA	TGCAGCGTTGACCCGGCGGGGGGGTACGAGCAGTACTTC	CSVDPAGGYEQYF
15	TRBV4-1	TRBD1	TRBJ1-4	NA	TGCGCCAGCAGCCCTGCGACAGGGAACGTTAGAAAACTGTTTTTT	CASSPATGNVRKLFF
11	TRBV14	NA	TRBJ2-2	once	TGTGCCAGCATTCAGTCCGGGGAGCTGTTTTTT	CASIQSGELFF
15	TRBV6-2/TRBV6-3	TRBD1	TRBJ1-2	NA	TGTGCCAGCAGGCCTACAGGGGGTCGTGTCTATGGCTACACCTTC	CASRPTGGRVYGYTF
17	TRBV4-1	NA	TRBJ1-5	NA	TGCGCCAGCAGCCAAGGGGAAGGGAGGGGTAGCAATCAGCCCCAGCATTTT	CASSQGEGRGSNQPQHF
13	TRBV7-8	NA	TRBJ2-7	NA	TGTGCCAGCAGCGATGGACAGACCTACGAGCAGTACTTC	CASSDGQTYEQYF
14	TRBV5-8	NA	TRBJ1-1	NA	TGTGCCAGCAGGCGGAGGGGTTTGAACACTGAAGCTTTCTTT	CASRRRGLNTEAFF
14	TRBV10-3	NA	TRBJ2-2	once	TGTGCCATCATGGGACAATTGAACACCGGGGAGCTGTTTTTT	CAIMGQLNTGELFF
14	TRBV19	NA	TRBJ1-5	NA	TGTGCCAGTAGTGGGCTCAATAGCAATCAGCCCCAGCATTTT	CASSGLNSNQPQHF
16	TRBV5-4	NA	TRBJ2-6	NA	TGTGCCAGCAGCATACAGGGCGGCTCTGGGGCCAACGTCCTGACTTTC	CASSIQGGSGANVLTF
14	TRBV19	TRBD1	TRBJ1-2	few	TGTGCCAGCCGGGACAGTCCTTCTAACTATGGCTACACCTTC	CASRDSPSNYGYTF
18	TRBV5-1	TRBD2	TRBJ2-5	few	TGCGCCAGCTCCCCCGGGGGGACTAGCGGGGGGGCCGAAGAGACCCAGTACTTC	CASSPGGTSGGAEETQYF
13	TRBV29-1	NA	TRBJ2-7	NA	TGCAGCGTGGGCTCCGACATGTCCTACGAGCAGTACTTC	CSVGSDMSYEQYF
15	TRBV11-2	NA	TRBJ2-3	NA	TGTGCCAGCAGCCCATGGCAAGGGGCCACAGATACGCAGTATTTT	CASSPWQGATDTQYF
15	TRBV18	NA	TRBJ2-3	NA	TGTGCCAGCTCACGGGACATGACTAGCACAGATACGCAGTATTTT	CASSRDMTSTDTQYF
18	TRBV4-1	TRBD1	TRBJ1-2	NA	TGCGCCAGCAGCCGGACGGTCGGGACAGGGGGCGCGGTAGATGGCTACACCTTC	CASSRTVGTGGAVDGYTF
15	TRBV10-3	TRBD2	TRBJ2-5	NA	TGTGCCATCAGTGATCCGACGGGACTAGAAGAGACCCAGTACTTC	CAISDPTGLEETQYF
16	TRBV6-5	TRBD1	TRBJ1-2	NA	TGTGCCAGCAGTTATCCCCCACAGGGGATTAACTATGGCTACACCTTC	CASSYPPQGINYGYTF